These T cell receptor beta chains were read from a single sample in a study of blood T cell repertoires in COVID-19. Here immunoSEQ multiplex PCR was the method, and the copy in TCRdb shows in-frame clones only, minus some. The sample includes approximately 210,000 clones, approximately 77% of them seen just once. Sequencing was done on a sample of peripheral blood. The receptors were sampled from an elderly woman with acute or convalescent COVID-19. The CDR3 runs from the conserved cysteine through the conserved F or W. A D gene is named only where the DNA matches it firmly. Rows may omit the clone size; those that give it use once, few, many or a size class.

-	-	TRBV6-5	TRBJ1-1	TGTGCCAGCACCTCGGGGGAAGCTTTCTTT	CASTSGEAFF
TRBD1	-	TRBV11-2	TRBJ2-3	TGTGCCAGCAGCCCCTTCGGACAGGGGGGCACAGATACGCAGTATTTT	CASSPFGQGGTDTQYF
-	few	TRBV5-1	TRBJ1-1	TGCGCCAGCAGCTTGGGTCCAGGGGAAAACACTGAAGCTTTCTTT	CASSLGPGENTEAFF
TRBD1	-	TRBV4-3	TRBJ1-2	TGCGCCAGCAGCCAACCGGGACAGCCAACTAACTATGGCTACACCTTC	CASSQPGQPTNYGYTF
-	once	TRBV25-1	TRBJ1-5	TGTGCCAGCAGGCGGGCCGTCTTCAATCAGCCCCAGCATTTT	CASRRAVFNQPQHF
TRBD2	-	TRBV7-2	TRBJ2-1	TGTGCCAGCAGCTTAGTCGCTAGCGGGGGGGTTTACAATGAGCAGTTCTTC	CASSLVASGGVYNEQFF
TRBD1	-	TRBV7-2	TRBJ2-5	TGTGCCAGCGGGGACAGGGCCGAGACCCAGTACTTC	CASGDRAETQYF
-	-	TRBV5-1	TRBJ1-1	TGCGCCAGCAGCTACACAGAAGGCACTGAAGCTTTCTTT	CASSYTEGTEAFF
TRBD1	-	TRBV15	TRBJ1-3	TGTGCCACCAGCAGAGATAGGACAGGGATGGGAAACACCATATATTTT	CATSRDRTGMGNTIYF
-	-	TRBV7-3	TRBJ2-1	TGTGCCAGCAAACGTGACAGGTCCTACAATGAGCAGTTCTTC	CASKRDRSYNEQFF
-	-	TRBV5-4	TRBJ1-2	TGTGCCAGCAGCCACGTCGAAGGGAGGACTGGTGGCTACACCTTC	CASSHVEGRTGGYTF
TRBD1	few	TRBV19	TRBJ1-2	TGTGCCAGTAGTGGGGGGACAGTGAGCTCCTATCTAGTTGGCTACACCTTC	CASSGGTVSSYLVGYTF
-	once	TRBV28	TRBJ2-7	TGTGCCAGCAGGAGCTCCTACGAGCAGTACTTC	CASRSSYEQYF
TRBD1	-	TRBV7-9	TRBJ1-1	TGTGCCAGCAGCCTCCGGGACAGGGAAGCTTTCTTT	CASSLRDREAFF
-	-	TRBV9	TRBJ1-3	TGTGCCAGCAGCGTAGGAGGCAGGGCCCTCTACTCTGGAAACACCATATATTTT	CASSVGGRALYSGNTIYF